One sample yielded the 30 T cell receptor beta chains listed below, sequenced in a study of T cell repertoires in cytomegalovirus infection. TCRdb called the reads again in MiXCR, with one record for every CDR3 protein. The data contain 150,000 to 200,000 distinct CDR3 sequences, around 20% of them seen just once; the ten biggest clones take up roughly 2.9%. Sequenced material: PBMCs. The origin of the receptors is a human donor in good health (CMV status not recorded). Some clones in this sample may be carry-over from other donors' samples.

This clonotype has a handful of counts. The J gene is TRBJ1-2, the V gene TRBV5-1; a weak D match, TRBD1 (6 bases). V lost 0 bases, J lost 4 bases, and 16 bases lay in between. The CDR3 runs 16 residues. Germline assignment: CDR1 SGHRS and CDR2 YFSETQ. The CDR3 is CASSLGHGQTGYGYTF. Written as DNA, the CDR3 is TGCGCCAGCAGCTTGGGGCACGGACAGACAGGCTATGGCTACACCTTC.

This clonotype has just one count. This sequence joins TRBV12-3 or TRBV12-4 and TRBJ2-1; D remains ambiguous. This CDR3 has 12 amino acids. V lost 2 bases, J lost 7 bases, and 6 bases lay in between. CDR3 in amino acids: CASSLWLNEQFF. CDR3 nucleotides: TGTGCCAGCAGTTTATGGTTGAATGAGCAGTTCTTC.

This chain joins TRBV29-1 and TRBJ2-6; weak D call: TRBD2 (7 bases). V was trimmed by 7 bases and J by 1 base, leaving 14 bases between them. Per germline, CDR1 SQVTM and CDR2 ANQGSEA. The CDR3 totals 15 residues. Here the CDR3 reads CSAAGARSGANVLTF. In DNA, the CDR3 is TGCAGCGCCGCGGGGGCGAGGTCTGGGGCCAACGTCCTGACTTTC. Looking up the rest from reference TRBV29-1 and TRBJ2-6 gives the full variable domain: SAVISQKPSRDICQRGTSLTIQCQVDSQVTMMFWYRQQPGQSLTLIATANQGSEATYESGFVIDKFPISRPNLTFSTLTVSNMSPEDSSIYLCSAAGARSGANVLTFGAGSRLTVL.

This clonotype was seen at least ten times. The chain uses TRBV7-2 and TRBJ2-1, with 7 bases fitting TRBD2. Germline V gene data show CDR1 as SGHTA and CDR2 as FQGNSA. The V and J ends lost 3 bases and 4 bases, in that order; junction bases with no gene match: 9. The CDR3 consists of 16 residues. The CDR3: CASSLTGGVTYNEQFF. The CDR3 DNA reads TGTGCCAGCAGCTTGACGGGGGGAGTCACTTACAATGAGCAGTTCTTC.

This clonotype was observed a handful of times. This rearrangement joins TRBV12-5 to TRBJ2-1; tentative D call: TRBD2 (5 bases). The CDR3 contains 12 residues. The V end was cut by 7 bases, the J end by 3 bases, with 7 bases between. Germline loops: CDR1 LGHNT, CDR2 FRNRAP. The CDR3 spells CASARDYNEQFF. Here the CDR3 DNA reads TGTGCTAGTGCCCGGGACTACAATGAGCAGTTCTTC.

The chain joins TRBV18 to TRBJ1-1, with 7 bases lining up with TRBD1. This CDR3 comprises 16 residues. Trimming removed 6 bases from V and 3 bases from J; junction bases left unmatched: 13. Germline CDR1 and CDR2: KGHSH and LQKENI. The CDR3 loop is CASSRLSRGLDTEAFF. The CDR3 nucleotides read TGTGCCAGCTCGCGACTTTCGAGGGGGCTCGACACTGAAGCTTTCTTT.

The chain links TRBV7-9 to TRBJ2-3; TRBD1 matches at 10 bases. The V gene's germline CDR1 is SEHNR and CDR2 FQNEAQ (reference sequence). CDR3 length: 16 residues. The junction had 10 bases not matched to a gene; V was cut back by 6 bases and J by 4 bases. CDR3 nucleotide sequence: TGTGCCAGCAGGGAAAGGACAGGGGGACGCTCAGATACGCAGTATTTT. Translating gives CASRERTGGRSDTQYF.

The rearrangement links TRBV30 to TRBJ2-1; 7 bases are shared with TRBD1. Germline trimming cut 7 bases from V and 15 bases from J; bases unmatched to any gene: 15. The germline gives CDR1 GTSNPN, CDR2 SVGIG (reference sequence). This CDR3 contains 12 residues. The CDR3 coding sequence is TGTGCCTCGCGGACCCGGGACAGAGAGTCGTTCTTC. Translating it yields CASRTRDRESFF.

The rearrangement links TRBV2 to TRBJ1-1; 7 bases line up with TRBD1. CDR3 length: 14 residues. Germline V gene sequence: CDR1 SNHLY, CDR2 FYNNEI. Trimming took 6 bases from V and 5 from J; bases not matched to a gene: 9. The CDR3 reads CASRRQGRETEAFF. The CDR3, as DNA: TGTGCCAGCAGGCGACAGGGCCGGGAGACTGAAGCTTTCTTT.

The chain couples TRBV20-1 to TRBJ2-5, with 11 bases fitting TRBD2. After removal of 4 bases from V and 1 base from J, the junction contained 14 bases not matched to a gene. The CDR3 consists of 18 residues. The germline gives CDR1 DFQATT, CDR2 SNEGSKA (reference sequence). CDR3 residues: CSAKRTTGTSGAQETQYF. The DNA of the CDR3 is TGCAGTGCTAAACGGACGACTGGGACTAGCGGAGCCCAAGAGACCCAGTACTTC.

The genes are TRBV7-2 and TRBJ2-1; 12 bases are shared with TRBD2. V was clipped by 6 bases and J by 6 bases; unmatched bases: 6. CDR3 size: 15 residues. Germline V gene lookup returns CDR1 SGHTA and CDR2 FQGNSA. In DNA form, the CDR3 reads TGTGCCAGCAGGACACTAGCGGGAGGTAGCAATGAGCAGTTCTTC. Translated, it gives CASRTLAGGSNEQFF.

As DNA, the CDR3 is TGTGCCAGCAGTTTTAGCACAGCCTCCTACGAGCAGTACTTC. This translates into CASSFSTASYEQYF. The chain employs TRBV28 and TRBJ2-7; D is ambiguous. With 3 bases removed from V and 0 bases from J, the gap between germline ends came to 9 bases. CDR1 is MDHEN and CDR2 is SYDVKM in the germline V gene. The length of the CDR3 is 14 residues.

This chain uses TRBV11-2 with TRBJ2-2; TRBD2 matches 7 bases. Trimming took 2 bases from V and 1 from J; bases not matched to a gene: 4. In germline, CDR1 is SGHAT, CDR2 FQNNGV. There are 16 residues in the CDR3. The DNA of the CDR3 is TGTGCCAGCAGCTTAATCCGCGGGGGGAACACCGGGGAGCTGTTTTTT. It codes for CASSLIRGGNTGELFF. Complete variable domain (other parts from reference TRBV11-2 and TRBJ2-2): EAGVAQSPRYKIIEKRQSVAFWCNPISGHATLYWYQQILGQGPKLLIQFQNNGVVDDSQLPKDRFSAERLKGVDSTLKIQPAKLEDSAVYLCASSLIRGGNTGELFFGEGSRLTVL.

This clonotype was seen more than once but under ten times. The CDR3 region is CASSIGQPTDTQYF. Written as DNA, the CDR3 is TGTGCCAGTAGTATAGGGCAGCCCACAGATACGCAGTATTTT. This rearrangement joins TRBV19 to TRBJ2-3; D is unclear. The CDR3 is 14 residues long. Germline CDR1 and CDR2: LNHDA and SQIVND (reference sequence). V was cut by 1 base and J by 2 bases, with 7 bases left in between.

CDR3 in amino acids: CAIRPQGHEQFF. The CDR3 bases are TGTGCCATCAGACCACAGGGCCATGAGCAGTTCTTC. The rearrangement links TRBV10-3 to TRBJ2-1, with D perhaps TRBD1 (6 bases). Germline CDR1 is ENHRY and CDR2 is SYGVKD. The CDR3 length is 12 residues. Deletions cut 6 bases from V and 8 bases from J, with 11 bases between.

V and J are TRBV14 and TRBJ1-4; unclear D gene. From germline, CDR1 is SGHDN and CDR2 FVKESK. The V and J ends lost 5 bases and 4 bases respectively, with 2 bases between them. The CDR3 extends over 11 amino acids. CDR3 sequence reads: CASSDNEKLFF. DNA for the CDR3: TGTGCCAGCAGCGATAATGAAAAACTGTTTTTT.

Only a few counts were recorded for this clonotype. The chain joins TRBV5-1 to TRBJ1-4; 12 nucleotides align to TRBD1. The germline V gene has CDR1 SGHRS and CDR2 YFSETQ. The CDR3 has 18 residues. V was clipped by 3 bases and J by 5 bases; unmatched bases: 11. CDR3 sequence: CASSSGQGAVANNEKLFF. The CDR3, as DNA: TGCGCCAGCAGCTCGGGACAGGGGGCGGTTGCGAACAATGAAAAACTGTTTTTT.

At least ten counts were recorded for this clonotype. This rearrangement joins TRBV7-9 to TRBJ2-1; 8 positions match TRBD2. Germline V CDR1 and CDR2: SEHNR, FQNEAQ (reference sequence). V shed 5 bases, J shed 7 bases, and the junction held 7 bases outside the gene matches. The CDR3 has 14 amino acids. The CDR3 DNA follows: TGTGCCAGCAGCCCCACGGGACTAGGGAATGAGCAGTTCTTC. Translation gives CASSPTGLGNEQFF.

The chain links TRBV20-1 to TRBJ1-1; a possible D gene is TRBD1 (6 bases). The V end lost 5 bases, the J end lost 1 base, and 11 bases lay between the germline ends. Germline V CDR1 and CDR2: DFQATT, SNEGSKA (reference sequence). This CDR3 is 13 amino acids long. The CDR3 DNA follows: TGCAGTGCTGCCGGGACATCGAACACTGAAGCTTTCTTT. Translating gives CSAAGTSNTEAFF.

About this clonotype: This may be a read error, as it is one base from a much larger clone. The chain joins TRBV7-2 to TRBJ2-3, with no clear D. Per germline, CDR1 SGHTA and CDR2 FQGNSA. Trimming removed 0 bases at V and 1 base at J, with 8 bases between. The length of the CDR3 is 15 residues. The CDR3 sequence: CASSLAPAGTDTQYF. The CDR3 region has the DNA TGTGCCAGCAGCTTAGCACCCGCGGGCACAGATACGCAGTATTTT.

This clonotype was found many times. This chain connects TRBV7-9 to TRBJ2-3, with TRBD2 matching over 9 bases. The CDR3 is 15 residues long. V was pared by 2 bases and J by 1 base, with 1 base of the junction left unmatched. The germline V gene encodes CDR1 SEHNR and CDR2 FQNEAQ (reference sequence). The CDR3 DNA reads TGTGCCAGCAGCTTATCTAGCGGGGGCACAGATACGCAGTATTTT. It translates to CASSLSSGGTDTQYF. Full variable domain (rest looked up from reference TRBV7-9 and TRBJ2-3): DTGVSQNPRHKITKRGQNVTFRCDPISEHNRLYWYRQTLGQGPEFLTYFQNEAQLEKSRLLSDRFSAERPKGSFSTLEIQRTEQGDSAMYLCASSLSSGGTDTQYFGPGTRLTVL.

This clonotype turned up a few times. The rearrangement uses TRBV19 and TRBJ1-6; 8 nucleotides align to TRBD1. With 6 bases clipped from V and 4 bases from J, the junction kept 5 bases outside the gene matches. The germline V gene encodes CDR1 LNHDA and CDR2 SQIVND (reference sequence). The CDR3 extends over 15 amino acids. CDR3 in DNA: TGTGCCAGTAGGGCCGACAGGGGTTATAATTCACCCCTCCACTTT. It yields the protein CASRADRGYNSPLHF.

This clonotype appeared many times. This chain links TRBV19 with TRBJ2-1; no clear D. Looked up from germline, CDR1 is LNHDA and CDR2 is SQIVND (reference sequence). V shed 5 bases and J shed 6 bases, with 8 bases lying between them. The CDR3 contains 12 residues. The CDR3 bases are TGTGCCAGTAGTTTCGACCGCAATGAGCAGTTCTTC. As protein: CASSFDRNEQFF. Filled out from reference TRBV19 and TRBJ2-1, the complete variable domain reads DGGITQSPKYLFRKEGQNVTLSCEQNLNHDAMYWYRQDPGQGLRLIYYSQIVNDFQKGDIAEGYSVSREKKESFPLTVTSAQKNPTAFYLCASSFDRNEQFFGPGTRLTVL.

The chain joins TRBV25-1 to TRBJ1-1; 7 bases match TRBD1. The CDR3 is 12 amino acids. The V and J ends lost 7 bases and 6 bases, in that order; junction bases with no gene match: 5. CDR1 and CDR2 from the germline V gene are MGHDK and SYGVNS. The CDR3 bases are TGTGCCAGCAAAACAGGGGCGGCTGAAGCTTTCTTT. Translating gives CASKTGAAEAFF.

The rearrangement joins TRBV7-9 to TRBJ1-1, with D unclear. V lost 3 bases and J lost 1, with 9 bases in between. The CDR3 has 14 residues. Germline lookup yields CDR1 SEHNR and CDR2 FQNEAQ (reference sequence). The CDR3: CASSFGPRNTEAFF. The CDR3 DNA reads TGTGCCAGCAGCTTTGGGCCGAGGAACACTGAAGCTTTCTTT.

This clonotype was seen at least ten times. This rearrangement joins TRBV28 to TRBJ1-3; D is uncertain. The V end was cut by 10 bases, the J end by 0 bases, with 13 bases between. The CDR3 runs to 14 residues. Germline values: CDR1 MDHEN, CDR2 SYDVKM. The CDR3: CATIEASSGNTIYF. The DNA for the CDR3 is TGTGCCACCATCGAGGCCTCCTCTGGAAACACCATATATTTT.

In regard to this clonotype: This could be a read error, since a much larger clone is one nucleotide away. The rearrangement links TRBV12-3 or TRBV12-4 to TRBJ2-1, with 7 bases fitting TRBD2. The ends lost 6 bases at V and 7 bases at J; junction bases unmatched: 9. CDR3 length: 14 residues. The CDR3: CASSPGRATNEQFF. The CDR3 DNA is TGTGCCAGCAGCCCAGGGAGGGCCACGAATGAGCAGTTCTTC.

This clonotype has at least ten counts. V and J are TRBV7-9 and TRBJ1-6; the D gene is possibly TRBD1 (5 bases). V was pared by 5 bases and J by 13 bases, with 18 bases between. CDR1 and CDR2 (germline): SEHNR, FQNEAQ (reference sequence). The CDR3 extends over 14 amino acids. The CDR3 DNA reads TGTGCCAGCAGCGCGGGACCTCGGGAGGGTCCCCTCCACTTT. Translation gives CASSAGPREGPLHF.

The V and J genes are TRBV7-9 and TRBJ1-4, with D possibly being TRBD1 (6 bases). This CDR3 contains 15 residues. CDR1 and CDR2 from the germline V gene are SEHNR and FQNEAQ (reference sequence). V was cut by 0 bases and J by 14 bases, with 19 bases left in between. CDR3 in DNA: TGTGCCAGCAGCTTAGCGGAGACAGGAGCCAAGAAGCTGTTTTTT. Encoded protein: CASSLAETGAKKLFF.

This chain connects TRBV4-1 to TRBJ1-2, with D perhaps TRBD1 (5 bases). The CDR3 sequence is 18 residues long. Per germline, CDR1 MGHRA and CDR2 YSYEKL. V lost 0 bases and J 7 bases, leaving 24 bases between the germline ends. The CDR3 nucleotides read TGCGCCAGCAGCCAAGAAAACCTTTCCGGCAGGGCCCAGGGTGGCTACACCTTC. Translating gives CASSQENLSGRAQGGYTF.